The 24 T cell receptor beta chains below all came from one sample that was sequenced in a study of naive and memory T cell subsets. The beta constant-region primer was an equimolar mix of two oligonucleotides covering TRBC1 and TRBC2. Nested alpha and beta constant-region primers with the SP2 primer drove four PCR rounds on ligated cDNA. TCRdb fed the UMI-ligation and nested PCR reads into MiXCR, producing one record per CDR3 protein. The data hold over 65,000 distinct CDR3 sequences, with over 9% observed a single time. The specimen sequenced was naive CD8+ T cells from blood. The receptors were sampled from a human donor in good health.

This clonotype was counted many times. This chain joins TRBV20-1 and TRBJ2-1; 7 bases are shared with TRBD2. Trimming removed 5 bases from V and 9 bases from J; junction bases left unmatched: 13. Germline CDR1 is DFQATT and CDR2 is SNEGSKA (reference sequence). The CDR3 contains 14 residues. CDR3 in amino acids: CSASNRDYHTEQFF. In DNA form, the CDR3 reads TGCAGTGCTTCCAACCGGGACTACCACACTGAGCAGTTCTTC.

CDR3 in DNA: TGTGCCAGTAGTGTGAACGGTTATAGCAATCAGCCCCAGCATTTT. Amino acids: CASSVNGYSNQPQHF. The V gene is TRBV19, the J gene TRBJ1-5; D uncertain. The CDR3 has 15 residues. The germline gives CDR1 LNHDA, CDR2 SQIVND (reference sequence). V was pared by 5 bases and J by 0 bases, with 11 bases between. Full variable domain (rest looked up from reference TRBV19 and TRBJ1-5): DGGITQSPKYLFRKEGQNVTLSCEQNLNHDAMYWYRQDPGQGLRLIYYSQIVNDFQKGDIAEGYSVSREKKESFPLTVTSAQKNPTAFYLCASSVNGYSNQPQHFGDGTRLSIL.

This clonotype was found a few times. The V gene is TRBV30, the J gene TRBJ2-3, with 8 bases matching TRBD2. The CDR3 consists of 14 residues. V lost 0 bases, J lost 1 base, and 0 bases stayed unmatched. Germline CDR1 GTSNPN, CDR2 SVGIG (reference sequence). The CDR3: CAWSVLAGTDTQYF. The CDR3 bases are TGTGCCTGGAGTGTACTAGCGGGCACAGATACGCAGTATTTT.

This clonotype was counted many times. The CDR3 sequence is CSVENGWVAGDETQYF. The CDR3 DNA reads TGCAGCGTTGAGAATGGCTGGGTAGCGGGAGACGAGACCCAGTACTTC. This chain joins TRBV29-1 and TRBJ2-5, with 9 bases lining up with TRBD2. J gave up 5 bases and V 3 bases, and 13 bases lay outside the gene matches. CDR1 is SQVTM, CDR2 ANQGSEA, per germline. The length of the CDR3 is 16 residues.

The V gene is TRBV11-2, the J gene TRBJ2-3, with D unresolved. This CDR3 has 12 residues. V was clipped by 4 bases and J by 4 bases, with 6 bases between them. Looked up from germline, CDR1 is SGHAT and CDR2 is FQNNGV. The CDR3 here is CASSYQADTQYF. The CDR3 bases are TGTGCCAGCAGCTATCAGGCAGATACGCAGTATTTT.

The chain has TRBV11-2 and TRBJ2-7; a possible D gene is TRBD1 (5 bases). CDR1 and CDR2 (germline): SGHAT, FQNNGV. Trimming took 4 bases from V and 1 from J, leaving 17 bases between them. This CDR3 has 16 amino acids. The DNA for the CDR3 is TGTGCCAGCAGCTCCCCGATGACAGAGCTATCCTACGAGCAGTACTTC. Translated: CASSSPMTELSYEQYF.

The chain carries TRBV28 and TRBJ2-5; 15 positions agree with TRBD2. CDR3 length: 17 residues. V lost 5 bases and J lost 4; bases outside the gene matches: 8. Germline loops: CDR1 MDHEN, CDR2 SYDVKM. In DNA, the CDR3 is TGTGCCAGCAGTGGGAGGACTAGCGGGAGGGTCGTAGAGACCCAGTACTTC. Amino acid sequence: CASSGRTSGRVVETQYF.

This clonotype appeared a few times. The V and J genes are TRBV27 and TRBJ2-7; 7 positions match TRBD1. CDR1 is MNHEY, CDR2 SMNVEV, per germline (reference sequence). Trimming cost V 0 bases and J 5 bases; bases outside gene matches: 4. This CDR3 spans 14 amino acids. CDR3 DNA sequence: TGTGCCAGCAGTTTATCAGGGGGCTTTAACGAGCAGTACTTC. Translated, it gives CASSLSGGFNEQYF.

In this sample, this clonotype turned up a few times. The J gene is TRBJ2-1, the V gene TRBV28, with 8 bases that match TRBD2. CDR3 length equals 13 residues. CDR1 MDHEN and CDR2 SYDVKM come from the germline V gene. V shed 5 bases, J shed 8 bases, and the junction held 5 bases outside the gene matches. The CDR3 region is CASSPGLVYEQFF. The CDR3 bases are TGTGCCAGCAGTCCGGGACTAGTTTATGAGCAGTTCTTC. The complete variable domain, with remaining parts taken from reference TRBV28 and TRBJ2-1, reads DVKVTQSSRYLVKRTGEKVFLECVQDMDHENMFWYRQDPGLGLRLIYFSYDVKMKEKGDIPEGYSVSREKKERFSLILESASTNQTSMYLCASSPGLVYEQFFGPGTRLTVL.

The chain uses TRBV7-2 and TRBJ2-1; 9 bases are a match to TRBD2. Germline CDR1 is SGHTA and CDR2 is FQGNSA. This CDR3 has 16 residues. The V and J ends lost 5 bases and 4 bases, in that order; junction bases with no gene match: 9. CDR3: CASSHIAGVWYNEQFF. The CDR3 DNA reads TGTGCCAGCAGCCACATAGCGGGAGTATGGTACAATGAGCAGTTCTTC.

This clonotype was observed a handful of times. The V and J genes are TRBV27 and TRBJ1-2; D gene unclear. This CDR3 has 16 residues. Trimming took 2 bases from V and 2 from J, leaving 15 bases between them. Germline V gene lookup returns CDR1 MNHEY and CDR2 SMNVEV (reference sequence). The CDR3 coding sequence is TGTGCCAGCAGTTTAAGCACAGCGATGGGCAACTATGGCTACACCTTC. It is translated as CASSLSTAMGNYGYTF.

In the case of this clonotype: A read error may account for a junction end that differs from germline. V usage is TRBV7-9 and J usage is TRBJ2-1; 13 nucleotides agree with TRBD2. The CDR3 sequence is 15 residues long. The V gene's germline CDR1 is SEHNR and CDR2 FQNEAQ (reference sequence). As DNA, the CDR3 is TGTGCCAGCAGGAGAGGGACTAGCGGGGCCAATGAGAAGTTCTTC. As protein: CASRRGTSGANEKFF.

This clonotype was detected ten times or more. The rearrangement uses TRBV10-3 and TRBJ2-1; 13 positions agree with TRBD2. The CDR3 has 17 residues. Germline V lookup: CDR1 ENHRY, CDR2 SYGVKD. V lost 3 bases and J lost 2; bases outside the gene matches: 4. The CDR3 DNA is TGTGCCATCAGTGATAGTACTAGCGGGAGGGCCTACAATGAGCAGTTCTTC. It translates to CAISDSTSGRAYNEQFF.

V is TRBV29-1 and J is TRBJ2-3; 9 bases are a match to TRBD2. CDR1 is SQVTM and CDR2 is ANQGSEA in the germline V gene. CDR3 size: 16 residues. V dropped 2 bases and J dropped 0; count of bases not matched to a gene: 6. This CDR3 is CSVEPGLAASTDTQYF. CDR3 bases: TGCAGCGTTGAACCGGGACTAGCAGCAAGCACAGATACGCAGTATTTT.

This clonotype was counted many times. V gene TRBV29-1 combines with J gene TRBJ2-1, with D tentatively TRBD2 (6 bases). The germline V and J ends were trimmed by 5 bases and 6 bases, with 14 bases remaining between them. Per the germline V gene, CDR1 is SQVTM and CDR2 is ANQGSEA. This CDR3 comprises 13 residues. Here the CDR3 DNA reads TGCAGCGTTCATCCCGCGGGGCGCAATGAGCAGTTCTTC. Protein product: CSVHPAGRNEQFF.

The V call is TRBV12-3 or TRBV12-4, the J call TRBJ1-1, with 8 bases matching TRBD1. The CDR3 length is 14 residues. V shed 3 bases and J 5 bases; nucleotides not matched to a gene: 5. The CDR3: CASSFGQGLTEAFF. The CDR3 DNA follows: TGTGCCAGCAGTTTCGGACAGGGACTTACTGAAGCTTTCTTT.

This clonotype was detected only a few times. The V gene is TRBV28, the J gene TRBJ2-1; TRBD2 matches at 10 bases. The V and J ends lost 3 bases and 8 bases, in that order; junction bases with no gene match: 16. This CDR3 contains 18 residues. From germline, CDR1 is MDHEN and CDR2 SYDVKM. DNA for the CDR3: TGTGCCAGCAGTTTCCCAACTAGCGGGACCTCGCCAGTGGATGAGCAGTTCTTC. Amino acid sequence: CASSFPTSGTSPVDEQFF.

Concerning this clonotype itself: This may come from a read error, since a much larger clone is one base off. The genes are TRBV29-1 and TRBJ2-7, with D perhaps matching TRBD2 (5 bases). Deletions cut 5 bases from V and 1 base from J, with 6 bases between. The CDR3 sequence is 11 residues long. CDR1 SQVTM and CDR2 ANQGSEA come from the germline V gene. The CDR3 reads CSVPGSYEQYF. DNA for the CDR3: TGCAGCGTTCCGGGGTCCTACGAGCAGTACTTC.

This clonotype was counted only a few times. The chain couples TRBV14 to TRBJ2-7, with a weak D call TRBD1 (6 bases). This CDR3 comprises 14 residues. Trimming pared 1 base from V and 2 bases from J, leaving 9 bases between. The germline gives CDR1 SGHDN, CDR2 FVKESK. CDR3 loop: CASSQARGAYEQYF. The DNA of the CDR3 is TGTGCCAGCAGCCAAGCCAGGGGCGCCTACGAGCAGTACTTC.

This clonotype was observed a handful of times. The chain links TRBV27 to TRBJ2-3; 9 nucleotides match TRBD2. The ends lost 6 bases at V and 2 bases at J; junction bases unmatched: 21. Germline V gene lookup returns CDR1 MNHEY and CDR2 SMNVEV (reference sequence). The CDR3 loop spans 20 amino acids. CDR3 loop: CASSRPGSGEAGGITDTQYF. The CDR3 coding sequence is TGTGCCAGCAGCCGACCCGGGTCCGGGGAGGCGGGAGGGATCACAGATACGCAGTATTTT.

The rearrangement joins TRBV5-1 to TRBJ2-7; D is unresolved. CDR1 is SGHRS, CDR2 YFSETQ, per germline. V shed 0 bases and J shed 4 bases, with 8 bases lying between them. This CDR3 has 13 residues. The DNA for the CDR3 is TGCGCCAGCAGCTTGGCCCTCGGTTACGAGCAGTACTTC. It yields the protein CASSLALGYEQYF.

This clonotype was seen ten or more times. The chain uses TRBV30 and TRBJ2-1, with D perhaps assigned TRBD1 or TRBD2 (6 bases each). In germline, CDR1 is GTSNPN, CDR2 SVGIG (reference sequence). Trimming removed 0 bases at V and 9 bases at J, with 18 bases between. This CDR3 contains 15 residues. The CDR3 reads CAWSVGGWVDSEQFF. The CDR3 DNA reads TGTGCCTGGAGTGTAGGGGGGTGGGTCGACAGTGAGCAGTTCTTC. The full variable domain, in which reference TRBV30 and TRBJ2-1 provide the parts outside the CDR3, is SQTIHQWPATLVQPVGSPLSLECTVEGTSNPNLYWYRQAAGRGLQLLFYSVGIGQISSEVPQNLSASRPQDRQFILSSKKLLLSDSGFYLCAWSVGGWVDSEQFFGPGTRLTVL.

The chain couples TRBV20-1 to TRBJ2-5; no clear D. Germline lookup yields CDR1 DFQATT and CDR2 SNEGSKA (reference sequence). The CDR3 runs 10 residues. V lost 2 bases and J lost 5, with 3 bases in between. CDR3 residues: CSARRETQYF. Written as DNA, the CDR3 is TGCAGTGCTAGACGTGAGACCCAGTACTTC.

This clonotype has ten or more counts. This chain links TRBV28 with TRBJ1-6, with D maybe TRBD1 (6 bases). CDR3 length: 16 amino acids. Trimming took 8 bases from V and 2 from J, leaving 16 bases between them. The germline V gene has CDR1 MDHEN and CDR2 SYDVKM. CDR3 in amino acids: CASQMSGGPYNSPLHF. Here the CDR3 DNA reads TGTGCCAGCCAAATGTCGGGGGGCCCCTATAATTCACCCCTCCACTTT.